A single sample gave rise to the 25 T cell receptor beta chains below, sequenced in a study of T cell responses to AZD1222 COVID-19 vaccine. Produced via immunoSEQ multiplex PCR; TCRdb's table is partial and in-frame only. The table records 85,000 or so clones, about 86% of them present only once. The specimen comprised peripheral blood, sampled 28 days after the second AZD1222 dose. All receptors derive from an adult who received the AZD1222 COVID-19 vaccine.

The rearrangement uses TRBV30 and TRBJ2-5, with TRBD1 identical over 8 bases. Germline V lookup: CDR1 GTSNPN, CDR2 SVGIG (reference sequence). Losses at the gene ends were 3 bases for V and 1 base for J; bases not matched to a gene: 7. This CDR3 spans 15 amino acids. The DNA for the CDR3 is TGTGCCTGGAGGGGGGACAGGAAAATCCAAGAGACCCAGTACTTC. Residues: CAWRGDRKIQETQYF.

The genes are TRBV19 and TRBJ2-4, with D perhaps TRBD2 (5 bases). Per the germline V gene, CDR1 is LNHDA and CDR2 is SQIVND (reference sequence). Trimming took 6 bases from V and 0 from J, leaving 12 bases between them. The CDR3 contains 15 residues. DNA of the CDR3: TGTGCCAGTAGAGGAGGACTTCTAGCCAAAAACATTCAGTACTTC. Protein sequence: CASRGGLLAKNIQYF.

This clone was seen only once. The V call is TRBV6-5, the J call TRBJ2-5, with a weak D call TRBD1 (5 bases). V lost 2 bases and J 4 bases, leaving 11 bases between the germline ends. Germline V gene lookup returns CDR1 MNHEY and CDR2 SVGAGI. The CDR3 loop spans 14 amino acids. As DNA, the CDR3 is TGTGCCAGCAGTTACACAGGACGCCCAGAGACCCAGTACTTC. Amino acids: CASSYTGRPETQYF.

This clone has only one observation. The chain has TRBV5-6 and TRBJ1-5; TRBD1 might be the D (5 bases). This CDR3 is built from 15 residues. Trimming took 7 bases from V and 6 from J, leaving 20 bases between them. Per the germline V gene, CDR1 is SGHDT and CDR2 is YYEEEE. The CDR3 DNA reads TGTGCCAGCGCTCGTTGGGGGTTAGCGGGTCAGCCCCAGCATTTT. Protein product: CASARWGLAGQPQHF.

The chain has TRBV3-1 (or the pseudogene TRBV3-2) and TRBJ1-2, with unresolved D. The CDR3 loop spans 15 amino acids. The V end lost 0 bases, the J end lost 1 base, and 9 bases lay between the germline ends. Germline V gene data show CDR1 as LGHDT and CDR2 as YNNKEL (reference sequence). The CDR3 sequence: CASSQDLGSNYGYTF. The CDR3 nucleotides read TGTGCCAGCAGCCAAGATTTGGGCAGTAACTATGGCTACACCTTC.

J is TRBJ1-5 and V is TRBV28; 7 nucleotides agree with TRBD1. The CDR3 extends over 16 amino acids. Germline CDR1 and CDR2: MDHEN and SYDVKM. V lost 0 bases, J lost 2 bases, and 4 bases stayed unmatched. The CDR3 coding sequence is TGTGCCAGCAGTTTATGGGGAGGGGGCGGCAATCAGCCCCAGCATTTT. Encoded protein: CASSLWGGGGNQPQHF.

The genes are TRBV28 and TRBJ1-2; 10 bases match TRBD1. This CDR3 comprises 18 residues. Germline V gene data show CDR1 as MDHEN and CDR2 as SYDVKM. Trimming at V came to 2 bases and at J to 2 bases, leaving 11 bases not matched to a gene. The CDR3 nucleotides read TGTGCCAGCAGTTTAGGGGAGGCGGGACAGGGGTGGAACTATGGCTACACCTTC. Translated: CASSLGEAGQGWNYGYTF.

This chain's CDR3 is CASSLGDREHEKLFF. In DNA form, the CDR3 reads TGTGCCAGCAGCTTGGGAGACAGGGAGCACGAAAAACTGTTTTTT. This rearrangement joins TRBV5-5 to TRBJ1-4, with 7 bases matching TRBD1. This CDR3 comprises 15 residues. J was trimmed by 8 bases and V by 0 bases; bases with no gene match: 7. From germline, CDR1 is SGHKS and CDR2 YYEKEE (reference sequence). Supplemented by reference TRBV5-5 and TRBJ1-4, the full variable domain reads DAGVTQSPTHLIKTRGQQVTLRCSPISGHKSVSWYQQVLGQGPQFIFQYYEKEERGRGNFPDRFSARQFPNYSSELNVNALLLGDSALYLCASSLGDREHEKLFFGSGTQLSVL.

The gene calls are TRBV6-5 and TRBJ1-5, with TRBD1 identical over 9 bases. This CDR3 has 15 amino acids. The J segment lost 2 bases and the V segment lost 5 bases, leaving 4 bases of the junction unmatched. Germline V gene sequence: CDR1 MNHEY, CDR2 SVGAGI. CDR3 nucleotide sequence: TGTGCCAGCAGTACCCGGACAGGGGGCAATCAGCCCCAGCATTTT. As protein: CASSTRTGGNQPQHF.

This chain links TRBV27 with TRBJ2-2; 7 nucleotides agree with TRBD1. Germline V lookup: CDR1 MNHEY, CDR2 SMNVEV (reference sequence). Trimming at V came to 5 bases and at J to 5 bases, leaving 5 bases not matched to a gene. The CDR3 is 14 residues long. CDR3 protein: CASSRDRQTGELFF. The CDR3 DNA is TGTGCCAGCAGTCGGGACAGACAGACCGGGGAGCTGTTTTTT.

DNA of the CDR3: TGTGCCCTCAGGCGAATTCTCCACGAGCAGTACTTC. It encodes CALRRILHEQYF. The chain employs TRBV7-9 and TRBJ2-7; unclear D gene. The CDR3 contains 12 residues. Trimming took 11 bases from V and 5 from J, leaving 16 bases between them. Germline lookup yields CDR1 SEHNR and CDR2 FQNEAQ (reference sequence).

DNA of the CDR3: TGTGCCAGTAGTGGGGGACAGGGAACTAGCACAGATACGCAGTATTTT. Protein product: CASSGGQGTSTDTQYF. The J gene is TRBJ2-3, the V gene TRBV19, with 9 nucleotides matching TRBD1. V trimming: 5 bases; J trimming: 0 bases; junction bases outside the gene matches: 6. The CDR3 totals 16 residues. CDR1 and CDR2 from the germline V gene are LNHDA and SQIVND (reference sequence).

J is TRBJ2-5 and V is TRBV9, with D tentatively TRBD1 or TRBD2 (6 bases each). Germline V CDR1 and CDR2: SGDLS, YYNGEE. The CDR3 runs 16 residues. Trimming took 4 bases from V and 4 from J, leaving 20 bases between them. CDR3 protein: CASSSWGAGLGETQYF. The CDR3 nucleotides are TGTGCCAGCAGCTCCTGGGGGGCCGGTTTGGGAGAGACCCAGTACTTC. The entire variable domain, with the rest obtained from reference TRBV9 and TRBJ2-5, is as follows: DSGVTQTPKHLITATGQRVTLRCSPRSGDLSVYWYQQSLDQGLQFLIQYYNGEERAKGNILERFSAQQFPDLHSELNLSSLELGDSALYFCASSSWGAGLGETQYFGPGTRLLVL.

The chain links TRBV11-1 to TRBJ2-1, with 10 bases identical to TRBD2. There are 15 residues in the CDR3. Trimming removed 7 bases from V and 4 bases from J; junction bases left unmatched: 7. The germline V gene encodes CDR1 SGHAT and CDR2 FQDESV (reference sequence). In DNA, the CDR3 is TGTGCCAGCACCGTAGCGGGAGGCCTTTACAATGAGCAGTTCTTC. Its protein is CASTVAGGLYNEQFF.

Only one count was recorded for this clone. The V call is TRBV28, the J call TRBJ1-5; no clear D gene. The CDR3 covers 15 residues. Germline lookup yields CDR1 MDHEN and CDR2 SYDVKM. With 2 bases removed from V and 4 bases from J, the gap between germline ends came to 12 bases. The CDR3, as DNA: TGTGCCAGCAGTTTAGGGCAGCCCCGTAATCAGCCCCAGCATTTT. Translated: CASSLGQPRNQPQHF.

This clone occurred once. The sample carries other DNA sequences with the same CDR3. The chain employs TRBV7-3 and TRBJ2-3; D possibly corresponds to TRBD2 (6 bases). The CDR3 is 13 amino acids. Germline V lookup: CDR1 SGHTA, CDR2 FQGTGA. The ends were cut back, 6 bases at V and 1 base at J, with 8 bases in the middle. CDR3 sequence: CASSSGGTDTQYF. CDR3 nucleotide sequence: TGTGCCAGCAGTAGCGGAGGCACAGATACGCAGTATTTT. Full variable domain (outside the CDR3, taken from reference TRBV7-3 and TRBJ2-3): GAGVSQTPSNKVTEKGKYVELRCDPISGHTALYWYRQSLGQGPEFLIYFQGTGAADDSGLPNDRFFAVRPEGSVSTLKIQRTERGDSAVYLCASSSGGTDTQYFGPGTRLTVL.

The V gene is TRBV28, the J gene TRBJ1-4; TRBD1 matches at 9 bases. The V gene's germline CDR1 is MDHEN and CDR2 SYDVKM. CDR3 length equals 15 residues. Losses at the gene ends were 5 bases for V and 8 bases for J; bases not matched to a gene: 9. CDR3: CASSLVGQGLEKLFF. The CDR3 nucleotides read TGTGCCAGCAGTCTCGTGGGACAGGGTTTAGAAAAACTGTTTTTT.

The chain uses TRBV28 and TRBJ2-3; 11 bases are a match to TRBD1. Germline V gene data show CDR1 as MDHEN and CDR2 as SYDVKM. This CDR3 region has 16 residues. Trimming took 3 bases from V and 4 from J; bases not matched to a gene: 6. The DNA of the CDR3 is TGTGCCAGCAGTTTTACCCCGGGACAGGGGGCAGATACGCAGTATTTT. Its translation is CASSFTPGQGADTQYF.

The V gene is TRBV4-3, the J gene TRBJ2-1; possible D gene TRBD2, 5 bases. The V and J ends lost 0 bases and 0 bases respectively, with 12 bases between them. This CDR3 comprises 17 residues. The germline gives CDR1 LGHNA, CDR2 YSLEER. This chain's CDR3 is CASSQDLRVHSYNEQFF. CDR3 nucleotides: TGCGCCAGCAGCCAAGATTTGCGGGTACACTCCTACAATGAGCAGTTCTTC.

V gene TRBV5-4 combines with J gene TRBJ2-5; maybe TRBD2 (6 bases). This CDR3 is built from 16 residues. With 4 bases removed from V and 3 bases from J, the gap between germline ends came to 19 bases. Germline CDR1 and CDR2: SGHNT and YYREEE (reference sequence). CDR3 protein: CASSPDGGALKETQYF. The CDR3 nucleotides are TGTGCCAGCAGCCCCGACGGGGGTGCTCTGAAAGAGACCCAGTACTTC.

The V call is TRBV7-2, the J call TRBJ2-1; 7 nucleotides match TRBD2. The CDR3 extends over 17 amino acids. Per germline, CDR1 SGHTA and CDR2 FQGNSA. V dropped 8 bases and J dropped 0; count of bases not matched to a gene: 13. CDR3 bases: TGTGCCAGCGGCGGCGTGGCAGCGGGGAGCTCCTACAATGAGCAGTTCTTC. Translating it yields CASGGVAAGSSYNEQFF.

This rearrangement joins TRBV19 to TRBJ2-6; TRBD2 might be the D (7 bases). The CDR3 extends over 18 amino acids. Germline V gene sequence: CDR1 LNHDA, CDR2 SQIVND (reference sequence). Between the trimmed V and J ends, which lost 5 bases and 2 bases, there was a span of 19 bases. CDR3 residues: CASSLEGGARPGANVLTF. The CDR3 DNA reads as TGTGCCAGTAGTCTTGAGGGGGGGGCTCGCCCTGGGGCCAACGTCCTGACTTTC.

The J gene is TRBJ1-4, the V gene TRBV5-1, with 7 nucleotides matching TRBD1. The trim removed 2 bases at V and 7 bases at J, leaving 17 bases unmatched. Germline CDR1 SGHRS, CDR2 YFSETQ. The CDR3 consists of 18 residues. Written as DNA, the CDR3 is TGCGCCAGCAGCTTCGCCAGGGGGGGACCCGGTGAAGCTGAAAAACTGTTTTTT. Its translation: CASSFARGGPGEAEKLFF. Looking up the rest from reference TRBV5-1 and TRBJ1-4 gives the full variable domain: KAGVTQTPRYLIKTRGQQVTLSCSPISGHRSVSWYQQTPGQGLQFLFEYFSETQRNKGNFPGRFSGRQFSNSRSEMNVSTLELGDSALYLCASSFARGGPGEAEKLFFGSGTQLSVL.

V is TRBV5-4 and J is TRBJ2-7; 10 bases fit TRBD1. This CDR3 is 14 amino acids long. The ends lost 0 bases at V and 5 bases at J; junction bases unmatched: 2. The germline gives CDR1 SGHNT, CDR2 YYREEE (reference sequence). CDR3 region: CASSLVGQGHEQYF. CDR3 bases: TGTGCCAGCAGCTTGGTGGGACAGGGGCACGAGCAGTACTTC.

CDR3 sequence (DNA): TGTGCCAGCAGTTTATTAGGTTCTGAGCAGTTCTTC. Protein product: CASSLLGSEQFF. The V gene is TRBV27, the J gene TRBJ2-1; no clear D. The germline V gene has CDR1 MNHEY and CDR2 SMNVEV (reference sequence). This CDR3 is 12 amino acids long. V was clipped by 1 base and J by 9 bases, with 7 bases between them.